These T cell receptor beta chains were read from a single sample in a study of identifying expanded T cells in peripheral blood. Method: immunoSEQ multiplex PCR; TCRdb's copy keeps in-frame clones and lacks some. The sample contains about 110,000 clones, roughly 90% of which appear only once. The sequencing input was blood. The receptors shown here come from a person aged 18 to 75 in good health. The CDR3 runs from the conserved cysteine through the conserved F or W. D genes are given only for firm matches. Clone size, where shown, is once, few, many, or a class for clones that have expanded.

CDR3aa: CAPPGGAPTDEQFF; CDR3nt: TGTGCTCCTCCCGGGGGGGCTCCCACCGATGAGCAGTTCTTC; abundance: -; j_gene: TRBJ2-1; d_gene: TRBD2; v_gene: TRBV7-7
CDR3aa: CASTRGRGEETQYF; CDR3nt: TGTGCCAGTACACGGGGCAGGGGGGAAGAGACCCAGTACTTC; abundance: -; j_gene: TRBJ2-5; d_gene: -; v_gene: TRBV7-9
CDR3aa: CAAAGPHGYTF; CDR3nt: TGTGCCGCGGCGGGGCCCCATGGCTACACCTTC; abundance: -; j_gene: TRBJ1-2; d_gene: -; v_gene: TRBV2
CDR3aa: CASSLSLNTEAFF; CDR3nt: TGTGCCAGCAGCTTATCTCTGAACACTGAAGCTTTCTTT; abundance: -; j_gene: TRBJ1-1; d_gene: -; v_gene: TRBV7-6
CDR3aa: CASSLGSTGGALRYGYTF; CDR3nt: TGTGCCAGCAGCTTAGGTTCCACAGGGGGAGCCCTGCGGTATGGCTACACCTTC; abundance: -; j_gene: TRBJ1-2; d_gene: TRBD1; v_gene: TRBV7-2
CDR3aa: CASSLIGGGNQPQHF; CDR3nt: TGTGCCAGCAGTCTAATTGGGGGGGGAAATCAGCCCCAGCATTTT; abundance: -; j_gene: TRBJ1-5; d_gene: -; v_gene: TRBV6-6
CDR3aa: CASRGPGAGQVSHGYTF; CDR3nt: TGCGCCAGCAGAGGCCCTGGGGCAGGGCAGGTTTCTCATGGCTACACCTTC; abundance: -; j_gene: TRBJ1-2; d_gene: -; v_gene: TRBV5-1
CDR3aa: CAWTEPGSSYNSPLHF; CDR3nt: TGTGCCTGGACCGAGCCGGGGAGCTCCTATAATTCACCCCTCCACTTT; abundance: -; j_gene: TRBJ1-6; d_gene: -; v_gene: TRBV30
CDR3aa: CASSPSTGEMNTEAFF; CDR3nt: TGTGCCAGCAGCCCATCGACAGGGGAGATGAACACTGAAGCTTTCTTT; abundance: -; j_gene: TRBJ1-1; d_gene: TRBD1; v_gene: TRBV7-9
CDR3aa: CASSQDLGQLGIGVIQYF; CDR3nt: TGCGCCAGCAGCCAAGATCTGGGACAATTAGGTATAGGGGTTATTCAGTACTTC; abundance: -; j_gene: TRBJ2-4; d_gene: -; v_gene: TRBV4-3
CDR3aa: CASSVRGGASPLHF; CDR3nt: TGTGCCAGCAGTGTAAGGGGGGGGGCCTCACCCCTCCACTTT; abundance: -; j_gene: TRBJ1-6; d_gene: -; v_gene: TRBV2
CDR3aa: CASSPGTNYEQYF; CDR3nt: TGTGCCAGTAGTCCCGGGACAAACTACGAGCAGTACTTC; abundance: -; j_gene: TRBJ2-7; d_gene: -; v_gene: TRBV19
CDR3aa: CASSLINGGGGEQFF; CDR3nt: TGTGCCAGCAGCTTAATCAACGGGGGGGGCGGTGAGCAGTTCTTC; abundance: -; j_gene: TRBJ2-1; d_gene: TRBD2; v_gene: TRBV7-2
CDR3aa: CASSLQGDTEAFF; CDR3nt: TGTGCCAGCAGCCTGCAGGGGGACACTGAAGCTTTCTTT; abundance: few; j_gene: TRBJ1-1; d_gene: TRBD1; v_gene: TRBV5-5
CDR3aa: CASSERQYYEQYF; CDR3nt: TGTGCCAGCAGTGAACGGCAGTACTACGAGCAGTACTTC; abundance: -; j_gene: TRBJ2-7; d_gene: -; v_gene: TRBV2
CDR3aa: CASSQDRAQAGQPQHF; CDR3nt: TGCGCCAGCAGCCAAGATAGAGCCCAAGCAGGTCAGCCCCAGCATTTT; abundance: -; j_gene: TRBJ1-5; d_gene: -; v_gene: TRBV7-2
CDR3aa: CASSQDPGGGETQYF; CDR3nt: TGCGCCAGCAGCCAAGACCCGGGGGGCGGAGAGACCCAGTACTTC; abundance: -; j_gene: TRBJ2-5; d_gene: -; v_gene: TRBV4-3
CDR3aa: CASTRQGGLEAFF; CDR3nt: TGTGCCAGCACTAGACAGGGGGGCCTAGAAGCTTTCTTT; abundance: -; j_gene: TRBJ1-1; d_gene: TRBD1; v_gene: TRBV6-6
CDR3aa: CASSPRTGLNYTF; CDR3nt: TGTGCCAGCAGCCCCCGGACAGGTTTAAACTACACCTTC; abundance: -; j_gene: TRBJ1-2; d_gene: TRBD1; v_gene: TRBV7-8
CDR3aa: CASSLAGDTQYF; CDR3nt: TGTGCCAGCAGCTTGGCCGGCGATACGCAGTATTTT; abundance: -; j_gene: TRBJ2-3; d_gene: -; v_gene: TRBV5-5
CDR3aa: CASSSHLAAEAFF; CDR3nt: TGTGCCAGCAGTTCACACTTGGCGGCTGAAGCTTTCTTT; abundance: -; j_gene: TRBJ1-1; d_gene: -; v_gene: TRBV6-5
CDR3aa: CASSLVVSWTEYNTGELFF; CDR3nt: TGTGCCAGCAGCTTAGTAGTGTCCTGGACGGAATATAACACCGGGGAGCTGTTTTTT; abundance: -; j_gene: TRBJ2-2; d_gene: -; v_gene: TRBV7-9
CDR3aa: CASRATGLYGYTF; CDR3nt: TGTGCCAGCAGGGCGACAGGGCTCTATGGCTACACCTTC; abundance: few; j_gene: TRBJ1-2; d_gene: TRBD1; v_gene: TRBV7-9
CDR3aa: CASSQWNYGYTF; CDR3nt: TGTGCCAGCAGCCAATGGAACTATGGCTACACCTTC; abundance: -; j_gene: TRBJ1-2; d_gene: -; v_gene: TRBV16
CDR3aa: CASSEEDRDTEAFF; CDR3nt: TGCGCCAGCAGTGAGGAGGACAGGGACACTGAAGCTTTCTTT; abundance: once; j_gene: TRBJ1-1; d_gene: TRBD1; v_gene: TRBV10-1
CDR3aa: CASSLEGLAGGPGTDTQYF; CDR3nt: TGTGCCAGCAGCTTAGAGGGACTAGCGGGGGGGCCGGGCACAGATACGCAGTATTTT; abundance: -; j_gene: TRBJ2-3; d_gene: TRBD2; v_gene: TRBV7-2
CDR3aa: CASSEFKLLAADTQYF; CDR3nt: TGTGCCAGTAGCGAATTTAAATTGCTAGCGGCAGATACGCAGTATTTT; abundance: -; j_gene: TRBJ2-3; d_gene: TRBD2; v_gene: TRBV19
CDR3aa: CASSQDPTGTYNEQFF; CDR3nt: TGCGCCAGCAGCCAAGACCCTACGGGTACCTACAATGAGCAGTTCTTC; abundance: -; j_gene: TRBJ2-1; d_gene: -; v_gene: TRBV4-3